The clone carrying this T cell receptor (beta chain) was seen repeatedly, ten times or more. As yet, its antigen is unknown. This sample was included in a study of response to subunit inactivated influenza vaccine. Regarding the study as a whole: Authors suggested each seasonal influenza vaccination recruits few new T cells.

TCRdb ran MiXCR on the RT-PCR reads and lists one entry per CDR3 protein. The sample carries about 500,000 distinct CDR3 sequences, approximately 15% recorded once. Deletions cut 0 bases from V and 1 base from J, with 7 bases between. The CDR3 contains 15 residues. Germline V gene data show CDR1 as LGHNA and CDR2 as YSLEER. The sequencing here drew on CD4+ T cells sorted from PBMCs, taken 23 months after vaccination. The V call is TRBV4-3, the J call TRBJ1-3; D remains ambiguous. The clonotype was recovered from a man in his fifties or sixties who received an inactivated influenza vaccine. Written as DNA, the CDR3 is TGCGCCAGCAGCCAAGATTACAGTTCTGGAAACACCATATATTTT. Translating gives CASSQDYSSGNTIYF.